In this sample, the clone carrying this T cell receptor beta chain turned up a few times. Its antigen remains unidentified. This sample is drawn from a study of vaccination and CD4 T cells after COVID-19. Cultured CD4+ T cells had their DNA profiled by the Oncomine TCR Beta short-read assay. TCRdb processed the PCR reads anew with MiXCR; each CDR3 protein has one entry. Among around 10,000 distinct CDR3 sequences listed, 66% were seen once. The treatment was: approximately nine-day PBMC culture with coronavirus spike peptide pools or control peptides (ViraFEST assay). The sequencing input was CD4+ T cells from blood, cultured in vitro. The TCR was taken from a human donor who had recovered from COVID-19.

In nucleotides, the CDR3 is TGTGCCACCAGCAGAGACCGACAGGGGGCCTTCTATGGCTACACCTTC. This translates into CATSRDRQGAFYGYTF. This rearrangement joins TRBV15 to TRBJ1-2; 10 nucleotides agree with TRBD1. Trimming took 0 bases from V and 4 from J; bases not matched to a gene: 5. Germline lookup yields CDR1 LNHNV and CDR2 YYDKDF (reference sequence). The CDR3 length is 16 residues.